This TCR beta chain was captured by sequencing in a study of metastatic and nonmetastatic thyroid tumors. Across the study: A comparison of repertoires was made across blood and tumor or nodule tissue from malignant and benign thyroid patients.

TCRdb re-called clones from the PCR reads using MiXCR. The profile covers about 46,000 clones, with about 22% appearing a single time and over 3% taken by the ten largest. Many counts were recorded for this clone. Germline CDR1 SNHLY, CDR2 FYNNEI. Trimming shortened V by 3 bases and J by 8 bases, and 13 bases separated the two germline ends. The CDR3 is 14 residues long. Each patient went into thyroid surgery without having received any treatment. The sequence was collected from a male donor with papillary thyroid cancer or a benign thyroid nodule (not recorded which). Some clones in this sample may be carry-over from other donors' samples. This rearrangement joins TRBV2 to TRBJ1-4; D call uncertain. The material sequenced was blood. CDR3: CASSEDAGREKLFF. As DNA, the CDR3 is TGTGCCAGCAGTGAGGACGCCGGGAGGGAAAAACTGTTTTTT. Together with reference TRBV2 and TRBJ1-4, the CDR3 gives the full variable domain: EPEVTQTPSHQVTQMGQEVILRCVPISNHLYFYWYRQILGQKVEFLVSFYNNEISEKSEIFDDQFSVERPDGSNFTLKIRSTKLEDSAMYFCASSEDAGREKLFFGSGTQLSVL.